This T cell receptor beta chain originates from a study of cytomegalovirus exposure and HLA in healthy donors. The germline V and J ends were trimmed by 5 bases and 7 bases, with 17 bases remaining between them. Germline V gene sequence: CDR1 MNHEY, CDR2 SMNVEV (reference sequence). This CDR3 contains 14 residues. The primer mix had 60 Vbeta and 13 Jbeta primers. Only in-frame clones appear in the TCRdb table, and some are missing; sequencing was by immunoSEQ multiplex PCR. The sample includes around 190,000 clones, about 87% of them seen just once. The sequencing sample was made of PBMCs. The genes are TRBV27 and TRBJ2-5; D remains ambiguous. The receptor comes from a woman aged 18-29 years in good health and CMV-seronegative. As DNA, the CDR3 is TGTGCCAGCAGTACCCAGACGATTCCGGGGACCCAGTACTTC. Encoded protein: CASSTQTIPGTQYF.